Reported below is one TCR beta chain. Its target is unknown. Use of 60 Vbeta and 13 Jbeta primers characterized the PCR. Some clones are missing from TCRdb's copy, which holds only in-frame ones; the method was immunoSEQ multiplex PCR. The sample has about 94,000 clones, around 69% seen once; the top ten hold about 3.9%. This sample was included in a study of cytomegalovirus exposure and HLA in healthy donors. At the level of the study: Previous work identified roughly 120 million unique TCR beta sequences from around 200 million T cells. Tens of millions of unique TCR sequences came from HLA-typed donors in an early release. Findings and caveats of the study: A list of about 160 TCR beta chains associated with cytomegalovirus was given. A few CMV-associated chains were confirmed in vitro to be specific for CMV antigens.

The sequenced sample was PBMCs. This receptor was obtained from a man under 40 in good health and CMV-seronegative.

The CDR3 DNA is TGCGCCAGCAGCGGCCACAGGGGGGAGGGGGCCAACGTCCTGACTTTC. This sequence encodes CASSGHRGEGANVLTF. The chain is built from TRBV5-1 and TRBJ2-6; 8 bases line up with TRBD1. This CDR3 is built from 16 residues. J gave up 4 bases and V 4 bases, and 7 bases lay outside the gene matches. The germline CDR1 and CDR2 sequences are SGHRS and YFSETQ.